This TCR beta chain was documented in a study of PD-1 blockade in classical Hodgkin lymphoma. Study summary: The nivolumab dose that patients received was 3 mg/kg, given intravenously every 2 weeks. Study conclusions and caveats: Relapsed/refractory patients reportedly had lower baseline diversity than newly diagnosed patients. Patients starting nivolumab less than 1 year after ASCT had lower diversity and were excluded from later analyses.

Time point given: cycle 4 day 1 (C4D1), after six to seven weeks of nivolumab. Brentuximab vedotin exposure varied, and every patient relapsed after autologous stem cell transplantation. The study purified CD4+ T cells from thawed PBMCs using magnetic negative selection. As for this clone: Its antigen is not known.

Trimming removed 5 bases from V and 0 bases from J, with 22 bases in between. CDR1 and CDR2 (germline): SGHAT, FQNNGV. The CDR3 runs 19 residues. Generated by immunoSEQ multiplex PCR, the TCRdb table keeps only in-frame clones and is missing some. In the table there are roughly 30,000 clones, approximately 79% of which are singletons. V gene TRBV11-2 combines with J gene TRBJ1-4; TRBD1 might be the D (5 bases). The material was CD4+ T cells from blood, obtained before the fourth cycle of nivolumab. This receptor was obtained from a human donor with classical Hodgkin lymphoma. CDR3 in amino acids: CASSVRGRAAPSTNEKLFF. Written as DNA, the CDR3 is TGTGCCAGCAGCGTACGGGGACGGGCGGCACCATCAACTAATGAAAAACTGTTTTTT.